This T cell receptor beta chain was retrieved from a study of blood T cell repertoires in COVID-19. In the source study's methods: How many nucleated cells were present was estimated from reference gene primer amplification. Some clones are missing from TCRdb's copy, which holds only in-frame ones; the method was immunoSEQ multiplex PCR. The DNA was the basis for D and trimming; V, J and clone size are from that table. The sample records 200,000 to 300,000 clones, about 91% being singletons. This CDR3 is built from 11 residues. The germline V gene encodes CDR1 SGHRS and CDR2 YFSETQ. Losses at the gene ends were 4 bases for V and 8 bases for J; bases not matched to a gene: 2. In assigning cohorts, the study relied on participant-reported clinical history.

The receptor comes from a woman aged 40 to 50 with acute COVID-19. V and J are TRBV5-1 and TRBJ1-2; 7 positions match TRBD1. Specimen: PBMCs or T cells enriched from blood (not recorded which). The CDR3 DNA sequence: TGCGCCAGCAGCCAGGACAGGGGCTACACCTTC. Protein sequence: CASSQDRGYTF.